These 17 T cell receptor beta chains originate from one sample sequenced in a study of cytotoxic CD8 clonotypes in ibrutinib-treated CLL. Clones were sequenced by immunoSEQ multiplex PCR, and TCRdb holds only the in-frame ones, with some missing. The sample shows around 53,000 clones, roughly 58% of them seen only once. The material was PBMCs, obtained at disease progression, from a patient treated with ibrutinib. The receptors originated from a human donor with chronic lymphocytic leukemia.

In this sample, this clone turned up a few times. The gene calls are TRBV4-2 and TRBJ2-7, with 7 bases matching TRBD2. CDR3 length: 14 amino acids. Germline CDR1 reads LGHNA; CDR2 reads YNFKEQ. The V segment lost 6 bases and the J segment 2 bases; nucleotides outside the gene matches: 7. The CDR3 is CASSPSGAAYEQYF. As DNA, the CDR3 is TGTGCCAGCAGTCCAAGCGGGGCAGCCTACGAGCAGTACTTC.

Concerning this clone: Being one base from a much bigger clone, this may be a read error. V and J are TRBV7-2 and TRBJ2-7; no definite D call. Germline V gene lookup returns CDR1 SGHTA and CDR2 FQGNSA. CDR3 length: 14 amino acids. The CDR3, as DNA: TGTGCCAGCAGCTTGCTTACTTTATCCTGCGAGCAGTACTTC. It translates to CASSLLTLSCEQYF. The full variable domain, in which reference TRBV7-2 and TRBJ2-7 provide the parts outside the CDR3, is GAGVSQSPSNKVTEKGKDVELRCDPISGHTALYWYRQSLGQGLEFLIYFQGNSAPDKSGLPSDRFSAERTGGSVSTLTIQRTQQEDSAVYLCASSLLTLSCEQYFGPGTRLTVT.

The rearrangement links TRBV5-1 to TRBJ2-5, with 7 bases that match TRBD1. Germline CDR1 is SGHRS and CDR2 is YFSETQ. CDR3 size: 15 residues. Losses at the gene ends were 3 bases for V and 2 bases for J; bases not matched to a gene: 7. CDR3 region: CASSYAGQEQETQYF. CDR3 nucleotides: TGCGCCAGCAGCTACGCTGGACAGGAACAAGAGACCCAGTACTTC.

This clone showed up just a few times. V and J are TRBV6-1 and TRBJ1-6; TRBD1 might be the D (6 bases). The germline CDR1 and CDR2 sequences are MNHNS and SASEGT. This CDR3 is built from 15 residues. V was clipped by 6 bases and J by 6 bases, with 15 bases between them. The CDR3 DNA reads TGTGCCAGCAGCGCACTGGGGGGCGGTAATTCACCCCTCCACTTT. This translates into CASSALGGGNSPLHF.

The chain carries TRBV29-1 and TRBJ2-7; tentatively, D is TRBD1 or TRBD2 (5 bases each). CDR1 and CDR2 from the germline V gene are SQVTM and ANQGSEA. The CDR3 spans 12 residues. The V end lost 4 bases, the J end lost 4 bases, and 11 bases lay between the germline ends. CDR3 amino acids: CSVGRDVYEQYF. CDR3 DNA: TGCAGCGTTGGCCGGGACGTTTACGAGCAGTACTTC.

This sequence joins TRBV7-9 and TRBJ2-2; 7 nucleotides align to TRBD2. The V gene end was trimmed by 4 bases and the J gene end by 2 bases; junction bases not matched to a gene: 7. CDR1 SEHNR and CDR2 FQNEAQ come from the germline V gene (reference sequence). This CDR3 comprises 16 residues. This chain's CDR3 is CASSSPTGGNTGELFF. The CDR3 DNA is TGTGCCAGCAGCTCCCCAACGGGGGGAAACACCGGGGAGCTGTTTTTT.

In DNA, the CDR3 is TGTGCCAGCAGCTTAGGGGGGCCACCCAACACTGAAGCTTTCTTT. It specifies CASSLGGPPNTEAFF. The chain carries TRBV7-2 and TRBJ1-1; D perhaps matches TRBD1 (6 bases). Trimming removed 1 base from V and 2 bases from J, with 11 bases in between. The CDR3 totals 15 residues. Germline CDR1 and CDR2: SGHTA and FQGNSA.

The sample holds a few counts of this clone. The rearrangement uses TRBV28 and TRBJ2-7; unclear D gene. V was shortened by 2 bases and J by 2 bases, with 4 bases between the two germline ends. Germline V gene sequence: CDR1 MDHEN, CDR2 SYDVKM. The CDR3 consists of 12 residues. The CDR3 nucleotides read TGTGCCAGCAGTTTACCTCCCTACGAGCAGTACTTC. Amino acids: CASSLPPYEQYF. The variable domain in full, completed from reference TRBV28 and TRBJ2-7, reads DVKVTQSSRYLVKRTGEKVFLECVQDMDHENMFWYRQDPGLGLRLIYFSYDVKMKEKGDIPEGYSVSREKKERFSLILESASTNQTSMYLCASSLPPYEQYFGPGTRLTVT.

The chain is built from TRBV10-3 and TRBJ1-6, with 8 bases fitting TRBD1. In germline, CDR1 is ENHRY, CDR2 SYGVKD. J was trimmed by 1 base and V by 5 bases; bases with no gene match: 4. CDR3 length: 16 residues. CDR3 in amino acids: CAISPGGDSYNSPLHF. Written as DNA, the CDR3 is TGTGCCATCAGTCCAGGGGGCGATTCCTATAATTCACCCCTCCACTTT.

The chain links TRBV5-6 to TRBJ2-7; 10 positions agree with TRBD2. V lost 6 bases, J lost 2 bases, and 8 bases stayed unmatched. Germline CDR1 SGHDT, CDR2 YYEEEE. The CDR3 length is 15 residues. The CDR3 here is CASKLLSGGAYEQYF. Here the CDR3 DNA reads TGTGCCAGCAAGTTGCTCAGCGGGGGGGCCTACGAGCAGTACTTC.

A word on this clone: Other DNA sequences from this sample encode an identical CDR3 as well. The chain employs TRBV30 and TRBJ1-4, with D tentatively TRBD1 (5 bases). V was cut by 0 bases and J by 1 base, with 9 bases left in between. The germline CDR1 and CDR2 sequences are GTSNPN and SVGIG (reference sequence). CDR3 size: 15 residues. The CDR3 nucleotides are TGTGCCTGGAGTGTATTGACAGAAACTAATGAAAAACTGTTTTTT. Translated, it gives CAWSVLTETNEKLFF.

The chain has TRBV29-1 and TRBJ2-3; D might be TRBD2 (6 bases). Germline V gene data show CDR1 as SQVTM and CDR2 as ANQGSEA. This CDR3 is 12 amino acids long. With 4 bases removed from V and 4 bases from J, the gap between germline ends came to 9 bases. The CDR3 here is CSVGGVADTQYF. The CDR3 coding sequence is TGCAGCGTTGGGGGGGTGGCAGATACGCAGTATTTT.

A few counts support this clone. The rearrangement links TRBV30 to TRBJ2-2; D is uncertain. This CDR3 has 11 residues. CDR1 is GTSNPN and CDR2 is SVGIG in the germline V gene (reference sequence). V lost 3 bases and J 6 bases, leaving 5 bases between the germline ends. CDR3 amino acids: CAWRFSGELFF. Written as DNA, the CDR3 is TGTGCCTGGAGATTTTCCGGGGAGCTGTTTTTT. Using reference TRBV30 and TRBJ2-2 for the parts outside the CDR3, the full variable domain is SQTIHQWPATLVQPVGSPLSLECTVEGTSNPNLYWYRQAAGRGLQLLFYSVGIGQISSEVPQNLSASRPQDRQFILSSKKLLLSDSGFYLCAWRFSGELFFGEGSRLTVL.

The gene calls are TRBV15 and TRBJ1-2; 9 bases agree with TRBD1. With 3 bases clipped from V and 4 bases from J, the junction kept 12 bases outside the gene matches. The V gene's germline CDR1 is LNHNV and CDR2 YYDKDF (reference sequence). The CDR3 contains 17 residues. The CDR3 spells CATSRGQGSINGYGYTF. As DNA, the CDR3 is TGTGCCACCAGCAGGGGACAGGGATCTATAAACGGCTATGGCTACACCTTC.

This clone was seen a single time. V and J are TRBV4-2 and TRBJ2-3, with D unclear. CDR3 length: 13 residues. Trimming cost V 0 bases and J 6 bases, with 7 bases left between them. Germline assignment: CDR1 LGHNA and CDR2 YNFKEQ. DNA of the CDR3: TGTGCCAGCAGCCAAGAGGTGGCGGATACGCAGTATTTT. Translating it yields CASSQEVADTQYF.

The CDR3 spells CASSATSYEQYF. The CDR3 coding sequence is TGCGCCAGCAGTGCGACCTCCTACGAGCAGTACTTC. J is TRBJ2-7 and V is TRBV5-1; D gene ambiguous. V dropped 5 bases and J dropped 0 bases, with 6 bases sitting between them. There are 12 residues in the CDR3. The germline gives CDR1 SGHRS, CDR2 YFSETQ.

The chain recombines TRBV6-1 with TRBJ2-1, with 8 bases matching TRBD1. V trimming: 11 bases; J trimming: 3 bases; junction bases outside the gene matches: 9. The germline gives CDR1 MNHNS, CDR2 SASEGT. The CDR3 length is 14 residues. This CDR3 reads CAGTSGGGYNEQFF. In nucleotides, the CDR3 is TGTGCCGGAACCTCAGGGGGCGGCTACAATGAGCAGTTCTTC.